One sample yielded the 27 T cell receptor beta chains listed below, sequenced in a study of cytomegalovirus exposure and HLA in healthy donors. PCR amplification relied on 60 Vbeta primers (plus 13 Jbeta primers). Repertoires were generated with immunoSEQ multiplex PCR, while TCRdb's copy carries only in-frame clones and drops some. The repertoire consists of tens of thousands of clones, with around 85% occurring once and the leading ten covering about 2.1%. The sample taken for sequencing was PBMCs. The receptors derive from a man aged 18 to 29 in good health and CMV-seronegative.

V and J are TRBV11-2 and TRBJ1-1; the match to TRBD1 covers 8 bases. The CDR3 extends over 14 amino acids. From germline, CDR1 is SGHAT and CDR2 FQNNGV. V lost 2 bases to trimming and J lost 3 bases; unmatched junction nucleotides: 2. The CDR3 DNA reads TGTGCCAGCAGCTTATCCAGGGGGCACACTGAAGCTTTCTTT. As protein: CASSLSRGHTEAFF. The full variable domain, its missing parts supplied by reference TRBV11-2 and TRBJ1-1, is EAGVAQSPRYKIIEKRQSVAFWCNPISGHATLYWYQQILGQGPKLLIQFQNNGVVDDSQLPKDRFSAERLKGVDSTLKIQPAKLEDSAVYLCASSLSRGHTEAFFGQGTRLTVV.

This sequence joins TRBV9 and TRBJ2-6, with D uncertain. Trimming cost V 4 bases and J 0 bases, with 14 bases left between them. The CDR3 has 17 residues. In germline, CDR1 is SGDLS, CDR2 YYNGEE. CDR3 DNA: TGTGCCAGCAGCCCCACTTTCGTCCTCTCTGGGGCCAACGTCCTGACTTTC. It codes for CASSPTFVLSGANVLTF.

With respect to this clone: The junction shows a germline mismatch at one end, possibly a read error. The gene calls are TRBV29-1 and TRBJ1-2; the match to TRBD1 covers 8 bases. CDR1 is SQVTM and CDR2 is ANQGSEA in the germline V gene. The CDR3 totals 11 residues. Written as DNA, the CDR3 is TGCAGCGTTGAAGATGGGACAGGAGAAGACTTC. This sequence encodes CSVEDGTGEDF. Drawing the rest from reference TRBV29-1 and TRBJ1-2, the complete variable domain is SAVISQKPSRDICQRGTSLTIQCQVDSQVTMMFWYRQQPGQSLTLIATANQGSEATYESGFVIDKFPISRPNLTFSTLTVSNMSPEDSSIYLCSVEDGTGEDFGSGTRLTVV.

The chain uses TRBV9 and TRBJ1-2; D gene uncertain. Germline V gene lookup returns CDR1 SGDLS and CDR2 YYNGEE. There are 14 residues in the CDR3. Between the trimmed V and J ends, which lost 4 bases and 1 base, there was a span of 11 bases. The chain's CDR3 is CASSLSESNYGYTF. CDR3 in DNA: TGTGCCAGCAGCCTGTCAGAAAGTAACTATGGCTACACCTTC.

The V and J genes are TRBV28 and TRBJ1-4; 7 nucleotides agree with TRBD1. The V segment lost 0 bases and the J segment 0 bases; nucleotides outside the gene matches: 4. CDR3 size: 17 residues. Germline V CDR1 and CDR2: MDHEN, SYDVKM. The CDR3 loop is CASSLWAQGATNEKLFF. The CDR3 nucleotides are TGTGCCAGCAGTTTATGGGCTCAGGGGGCAACTAATGAAAAACTGTTTTTT.

This clone was counted many times. The chain links TRBV6-6 to TRBJ1-1; the match to TRBD1 covers 7 bases. The germline gives CDR1 MNHNY, CDR2 SVGAGI (reference sequence). Trimming took 5 bases from V and 6 from J; bases not matched to a gene: 6. CDR3 length: 13 residues. CDR3 bases: TGTGCCAGCAGTCCGGGACAGACGGCTGAAGCTTTCTTT. Translated: CASSPGQTAEAFF.

This chain connects TRBV10-3 to TRBJ2-1; a weak D match, TRBD2 (7 bases). The CDR3 has 13 residues. Germline V gives CDR1 ENHRY, CDR2 SYGVKD. Trimming stripped 7 bases from V and 8 bases from J, with 15 bases between. For the CDR3, the DNA is TGTGCCATCAAGGGGGGGACGGTTGATGAGCAGTTCTTC. Its translation: CAIKGGTVDEQFF.

The V gene is TRBV29-1, the J gene TRBJ2-2; a possible D gene is TRBD2 (6 bases). The V and J ends lost 7 bases and 4 bases respectively, with 16 bases between them. This CDR3 has 14 amino acids. The V gene's germline CDR1 is SQVTM and CDR2 ANQGSEA. The CDR3 DNA is TGCAGCGGTGGGGGACTCGCGCCCACCGGGGAGCTGTTTTTT. Protein: CSGGGLAPTGELFF.

The J gene is TRBJ2-7, the V gene TRBV30; 8 bases map to TRBD2. V gave up 0 bases and J gave up 0 bases; unmatched junction bases: 13. Germline lookup yields CDR1 GTSNPN and CDR2 SVGIG (reference sequence). This CDR3 is 18 amino acids long. The DNA for the CDR3 is TGTGCCTGGAGTGTATTGGGCCAACTAGCGGCCAGCTCCTACGAGCAGTACTTC. As protein: CAWSVLGQLAASSYEQYF.

The V gene is TRBV6-5, the J gene TRBJ2-7; 13 bases agree with TRBD2. CDR3 size: 14 residues. Looked up from germline, CDR1 is MNHEY and CDR2 is SVGAGI. V was pared by 5 bases and J by 6 bases, with 4 bases of the junction left unmatched. Here the CDR3 DNA reads TGTGCCAGCAGTCCCGGGACTAGCGGGATCGAGCAGTACTTC. Its translation: CASSPGTSGIEQYF.

The rearrangement joins TRBV28 to TRBJ2-7, with D unresolved. The germline CDR1 and CDR2 sequences are MDHEN and SYDVKM. V was pared by 3 bases and J by 5 bases, with 5 bases between. This CDR3 contains 11 residues. CDR3 sequence: CASSLRDEQYF. The CDR3 region has the DNA TGTGCCAGCAGTTTGCGCGACGAGCAGTACTTC.

The chain recombines TRBV9 with TRBJ2-1; the D gene is possibly TRBD2 (6 bases). The CDR3 loop spans 15 amino acids. V was cut by 2 bases and J by 0 bases, with 9 bases left in between. Germline V gene lookup returns CDR1 SGDLS and CDR2 YYNGEE. CDR3 in DNA: TGTGCCAGCAGCGTCTCCGGGAGCTCCTACAATGAGCAGTTCTTC. It translates to CASSVSGSSYNEQFF.

V gene TRBV27 combines with J gene TRBJ1-5, with D uncertain. Germline V CDR1 and CDR2: MNHEY, SMNVEV (reference sequence). V was pared by 6 bases and J by 6 bases, with 12 bases between. This CDR3 contains 13 residues. The CDR3: CASSHGSPQPQHF. CDR3 DNA: TGTGCCAGCAGCCACGGGTCCCCTCAGCCCCAGCATTTT.

This clone was counted only a few times. In DNA form, the CDR3 reads TGCGCCAGCAGCGAATCGGGACTAGCGGGAGATACGCAGTATTTT. Residues: CASSESGLAGDTQYF. V and J are TRBV5-1 and TRBJ2-3; 12 nucleotides align to TRBD2. Trimming removed 4 bases from V and 5 bases from J; junction bases left unmatched: 5. CDR3 size: 15 residues. CDR1 and CDR2 from the germline V gene are SGHRS and YFSETQ.

Of note for this clone: A read error may account for a junction end that differs from germline. The J gene is TRBJ1-5, the V gene TRBV7-7; the match to TRBD1 covers 7 bases. The germline V gene has CDR1 SSHAT and CDR2 FNYEAQ (reference sequence). This CDR3 is built from 14 residues. The CDR3 DNA reads TGTGCTAGCAGCTTCGGACAGGCCTATCAGCCCCAGCATTTT. Its protein is CASSFGQAYQPQHF.

This clone has only a few counts. The chain joins TRBV2 to TRBJ2-7; 14 nucleotides align to TRBD2. Unmatched junction bases numbered 6, after V lost 3 bases and J lost 5 bases. The germline CDR1 and CDR2 sequences are SNHLY and FYNNEI. The CDR3 sequence is 16 residues long. Here the CDR3 DNA reads TGTGCCAGCAGTGACTCCGGGACTAGCGGGAGCGACGAGCAGTACTTC. The encoded protein is CASSDSGTSGSDEQYF.

The chain employs TRBV9 and TRBJ2-1, with D perhaps TRBD1 (5 bases). The CDR3 is 13 amino acids. V lost 1 base, J lost 6 bases, and 8 bases lay in between. Germline V CDR1 and CDR2: SGDLS, YYNGEE. Written as DNA, the CDR3 is TGTGCCAGCAGCGTAAGCAGGGCCAATGAGCAGTTCTTC. As protein: CASSVSRANEQFF.

The chain employs TRBV29-1 and TRBJ1-1; D may be TRBD1 (5 bases). The CDR3 sequence is 13 residues long. Trimming removed 3 bases from V and 6 bases from J, with 14 bases in between. Germline CDR1 is SQVTM and CDR2 is ANQGSEA. The CDR3 is CSVEGRAAPEAFF. DNA of the CDR3: TGCAGCGTTGAGGGCAGGGCGGCCCCTGAAGCTTTCTTT.

The chain uses TRBV30 and TRBJ1-2; D might be TRBD1 (6 bases). The V end was cut by 3 bases, the J end by 5 bases, with 16 bases between. Germline lookup yields CDR1 GTSNPN and CDR2 SVGIG (reference sequence). This CDR3 region has 14 residues. The CDR3 nucleotides are TGTGCCTGGAGGACACAGGGATGGCGGTATGGCTACACCTTC. Its protein is CAWRTQGWRYGYTF.

This chain uses TRBV6-6 with TRBJ2-3, with 10 bases identical to TRBD2. With V trimmed by 10 bases and J by 7 bases, 11 bases remained unmatched. The CDR3 contains 14 residues. Per the germline V gene, CDR1 is MNHNY and CDR2 is SVGAGI (reference sequence). The CDR3 bases are TGTGCCATCAGCCCTAGCGGGAGTAGATATACGCAGTATTTT. This sequence encodes CAISPSGSRYTQYF.

The rearrangement links TRBV4-1 to TRBJ2-1; 10 positions match TRBD2. This CDR3 region has 16 residues. The V gene end was trimmed by 0 bases and the J gene end by 8 bases; junction bases not matched to a gene: 7. Germline V gene data show CDR1 as MGHRA and CDR2 as YSYEKL. In nucleotides, the CDR3 is TGCGCCAGCAGCCAAGAGCCCAGCGGGAGGGTGTATGAGCAGTTCTTC. This translates into CASSQEPSGRVYEQFF.

This rearrangement joins TRBV5-3 to TRBJ2-1; 15 positions match TRBD2. TRBV5-3 is assigned to the ORF class and has an uncertain function. V lost 0 bases and J lost 1; bases outside the gene matches: 2. This CDR3 region has 18 residues. The CDR3 DNA follows: TGTGCCAGAAGCTTGGGGGGGACTAGCGGGAGGTCCTACAATGAGCAGTTCTTC. The encoded protein is CARSLGGTSGRSYNEQFF.

On this clone itself: Other DNA sequences within the sample encode an identical CDR3. This chain joins TRBV29-1 and TRBJ1-5; no reliable D call. The CDR3 loop spans 14 amino acids. Looked up from germline, CDR1 is SQVTM and CDR2 is ANQGSEA. Between the trimmed V and J ends, which lost 2 bases and 0 bases, there was a span of 8 bases. As DNA, the CDR3 is TGCAGCGTTGAAACGGGAAATAGCAATCAGCCCCAGCATTTT. It is translated as CSVETGNSNQPQHF. Complete variable domain (other parts from reference TRBV29-1 and TRBJ1-5): SAVISQKPSRDICQRGTSLTIQCQVDSQVTMMFWYRQQPGQSLTLIATANQGSEATYESGFVIDKFPISRPNLTFSTLTVSNMSPEDSSIYLCSVETGNSNQPQHFGDGTRLSIL.

The genes are TRBV18 and TRBJ2-5, with a tentative D call TRBD1 (5 bases). Deletions cut 3 bases from V and 2 bases from J, with 13 bases between. This CDR3 is 15 amino acids long. CDR1 KGHSH and CDR2 LQKENI come from the germline V gene. The CDR3 sequence is CASSPGLPGQETQYF. CDR3 DNA sequence: TGTGCCAGCTCACCGGGGCTCCCAGGTCAAGAGACCCAGTACTTC. The complete variable domain, with remaining parts taken from reference TRBV18 and TRBJ2-5, reads NAGVMQNPRHLVRRRGQEARLRCSPMKGHSHVYWYRQLPEEGLKFMVYLQKENIIDESGMPKERFSAEFPKEGPSILRIQQVVRGDSAAYFCASSPGLPGQETQYFGPGTRLLVL.

The V and J genes are TRBV27 and TRBJ1-1, with a tentative D call TRBD1 (6 bases). CDR1 is MNHEY, CDR2 SMNVEV, per germline (reference sequence). Trimming took 7 bases from V and 5 from J, leaving 32 bases between them. This CDR3 has 19 residues. This CDR3 is CASTSPYYAAGERRTEAFF. The CDR3 region has the DNA TGTGCCAGCACCTCGCCTTATTACGCTGCAGGGGAAAGGAGAACTGAAGCTTTCTTT.

V and J are TRBV30 and TRBJ1-4; D is perhaps TRBD1 (6 bases). The CDR3 loop spans 12 amino acids. V lost 4 bases to trimming and J lost 8 bases, with 11 bases between them. Germline V gene lookup returns CDR1 GTSNPN and CDR2 SVGIG (reference sequence). Here the CDR3 reads CAWTITGEKLFF. The DNA of the CDR3 is TGTGCCTGGACGATAACAGGGGAAAAACTGTTTTTT.

This chain connects TRBV6-1 to TRBJ2-7, with D perhaps matching TRBD1 (5 bases). The CDR3 sequence is 14 residues long. Trimming left V 3 bases short and J 0 bases short, with 9 bases between. Germline assignment: CDR1 MNHNS and CDR2 SASEGT. The CDR3 DNA is TGTGCCAGCAGTGATGGGGCAGTCTCCTACGAGCAGTACTTC. Translated, it gives CASSDGAVSYEQYF.